These 14 T cell receptor beta chains were all obtained from the same sample, sequenced in a study of monozygotic twins with inflammatory bowel disease. Reanalyzing the 5' RACE reads, TCRdb keeps one entry per CDR3 protein, without DNA. This sample's table reports more than 300,000 distinct CDR3 sequences. The sample taken for sequencing was blood. Receptors were obtained from a human donor with ulcerative colitis or Crohn's disease, or a healthy co-twin of an affected twin (not recorded which).

This chain connects TRBV5-4 to TRBJ2-7. The germline V gene has CDR1 SGHNT and CDR2 YYREEE (reference sequence). The CDR3 runs to 14 residues. The CDR3 loop is CASSWSGGSYEQYF. Full variable domain (outside the CDR3, taken from reference TRBV5-4 and TRBJ2-7): ETGVTQSPTHLIKTRGQQVTLRCSSQSGHNTVSWYQQALGQGPQFIFQYYREEENGRGNFPPRFSGLQFPNYSSELNVNALELDDSALYLCASSWSGGSYEQYFGPGTRLTVT.

The chain is built from TRBV12-3 or TRBV12-4 and TRBJ2-5. The CDR3 loop spans 11 amino acids. This CDR3 is CASRVQETQYF.

CDR3 in amino acids: CASSQGRGGETQYF. V usage is TRBV3-1 and J usage is TRBJ2-5; TCRdb proposes TRBD1, but this gene call is untestable without DNA. CDR3 length: 14 amino acids. Per germline, CDR1 LGHDT and CDR2 YNNKEL (reference sequence).

This chain connects TRBV6-2 or TRBV6-3 to TRBJ2-7; TCRdb returns TRBD1, unconfirmable since there is no DNA. This CDR3 region has 18 residues. The germline gives CDR1 MNHEY, CDR2 SVGEGT. CDR3 loop: CASKQRQGITKEPYEQYF.

The chain couples TRBV2 to TRBJ1-3. The CDR3 consists of 17 residues. Germline V gene lookup returns CDR1 SNHLY and CDR2 FYNNEI. CDR3 protein: CASSVAESYYSGNTIYF.

The chain is built from TRBV27 and TRBJ1-5; TCRdb selects TRBD1, and the lack of DNA leaves this call unchecked. Germline V gives CDR1 MNHEY, CDR2 SMNVEV (reference sequence). The CDR3 runs to 16 residues. The CDR3 sequence: CASSFRRQGSNQPQHF.

The CDR3 sequence is CASRPTSGGRTDTQYF. The V and J genes are TRBV28 and TRBJ2-3; TCRdb lists TRBD2, though no DNA is available to test this call. Germline values: CDR1 MDHEN, CDR2 SYDVKM. The CDR3 sequence is 16 residues long.

The gene calls are TRBV24-1 and TRBJ1-2. The CDR3 runs to 14 residues. The germline CDR1 and CDR2 sequences are KGHDR and SFDVKD. The CDR3 loop reads CATTERVWCDGYTF.

This chain links TRBV7-3 with TRBJ2-7; TCRdb selects TRBD2, and the lack of DNA leaves this call unchecked. Germline CDR1 is SGHTA and CDR2 is FQGTGA. The CDR3 spans 15 residues. Here the CDR3 reads CASSLGPSDTYEQYF.

The chain carries TRBV7-2 and TRBJ1-3. Germline loops: CDR1 SGHTA, CDR2 FQGNSA. The CDR3 is 15 amino acids. The CDR3 sequence is CASSPPWKAGNTIYF. Variable domain in full (rest from reference TRBV7-2 and TRBJ1-3): GAGVSQSPSNKVTEKGKDVELRCDPISGHTALYWYRQSLGQGLEFLIYFQGNSAPDKSGLPSDRFSAERTGGSVSTLTIQRTQQEDSAVYLCASSPPWKAGNTIYFGEGSWLTVV.

V is TRBV12-5 and J is TRBJ1-1; with no DNA, the TCRdb D assignment of TRBD1 cannot be verified. The CDR3 runs to 19 residues. The germline gives CDR1 LGHNT, CDR2 FRNRAP. The CDR3 is CASGLVQLGGPWVSTEAFF.

This chain uses TRBV20-1 with TRBJ1-2; the D call of TRBD1 rests on TCRdb alone, since no DNA is present to check it. CDR3 length: 16 amino acids. Per the germline V gene, CDR1 is DFQATT and CDR2 is SNEGSKA (reference sequence). The CDR3 here is CSARGTGADSNYGYTF.

The rearrangement joins TRBV2 to TRBJ2-1; the TCRdb call, TRBD1, lacks DNA for checking. This CDR3 contains 15 residues. From germline, CDR1 is SNHLY and CDR2 FYNNEI. CDR3 sequence reads: CASKPGPGAGNEQFF.

The rearrangement joins TRBV28 to TRBJ2-7; TCRdb calls TRBD2, which cannot be checked without DNA. Per the germline V gene, CDR1 is MDHEN and CDR2 is SYDVKM. The CDR3 loop spans 14 amino acids. CDR3 region: CASSLSGSLYEQYF.